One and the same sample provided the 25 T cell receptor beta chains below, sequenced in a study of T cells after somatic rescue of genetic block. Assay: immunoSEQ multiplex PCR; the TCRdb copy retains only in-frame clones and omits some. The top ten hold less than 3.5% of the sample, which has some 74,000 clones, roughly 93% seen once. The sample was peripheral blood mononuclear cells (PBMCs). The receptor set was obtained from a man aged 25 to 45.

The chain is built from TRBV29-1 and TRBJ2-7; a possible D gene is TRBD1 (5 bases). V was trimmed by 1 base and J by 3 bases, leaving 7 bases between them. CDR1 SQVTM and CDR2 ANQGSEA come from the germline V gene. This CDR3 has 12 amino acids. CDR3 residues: CSVEGQGYEQYF. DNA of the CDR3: TGCAGCGTTGAAGGTCAGGGCTACGAGCAGTACTTC.

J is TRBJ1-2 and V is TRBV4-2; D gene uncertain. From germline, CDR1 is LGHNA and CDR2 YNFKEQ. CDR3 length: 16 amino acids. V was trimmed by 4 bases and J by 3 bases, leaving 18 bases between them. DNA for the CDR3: TGTGCCAGCAGCCCGACGAGAACGGCCCCCGACTATGGCTACACCTTC. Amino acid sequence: CASSPTRTAPDYGYTF.

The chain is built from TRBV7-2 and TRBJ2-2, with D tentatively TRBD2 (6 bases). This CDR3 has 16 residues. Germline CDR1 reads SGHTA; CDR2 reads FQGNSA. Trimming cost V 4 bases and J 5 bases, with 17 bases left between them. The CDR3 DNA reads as TGTGCCAGCAGCTCCCTCGTACGGGGGTTAACCGGGGAGCTGTTTTTT. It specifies CASSSLVRGLTGELFF.

The DNA for the CDR3 is TGTGCCAGCAGCCGACGTGGGACAGTCAATCAGCCCCAGCATTTT. Translation gives CASSRRGTVNQPQHF. The J gene is TRBJ1-5, the V gene TRBV5-6; 7 bases are shared with TRBD1. J gave up 3 bases and V 4 bases, and 7 bases lay outside the gene matches. This CDR3 is built from 15 residues. Germline CDR1 reads SGHDT; CDR2 reads YYEEEE.

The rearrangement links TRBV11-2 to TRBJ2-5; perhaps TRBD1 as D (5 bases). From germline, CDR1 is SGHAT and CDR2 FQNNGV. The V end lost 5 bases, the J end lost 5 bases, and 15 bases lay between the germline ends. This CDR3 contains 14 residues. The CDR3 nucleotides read TGTGCCAGCAGCATAGCAGGTCCAGGGGAGACCCAGTACTTC. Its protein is CASSIAGPGETQYF.

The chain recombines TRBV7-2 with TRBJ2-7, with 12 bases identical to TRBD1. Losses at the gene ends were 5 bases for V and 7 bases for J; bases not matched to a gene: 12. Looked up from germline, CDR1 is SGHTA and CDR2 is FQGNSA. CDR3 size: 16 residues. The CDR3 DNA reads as TGTGCCAGCAGCCCCAGGGCCGGGACAGGGGGCCGGGAGCAGTACTTC. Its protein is CASSPRAGTGGREQYF.

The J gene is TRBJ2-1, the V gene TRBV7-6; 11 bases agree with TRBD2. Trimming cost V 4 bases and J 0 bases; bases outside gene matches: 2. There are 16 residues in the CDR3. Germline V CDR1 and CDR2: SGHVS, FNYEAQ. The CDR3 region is CASSSGTSGSYNEQFF. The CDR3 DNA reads TGTGCCAGCAGCTCAGGGACTAGCGGCTCCTACAATGAGCAGTTCTTC.

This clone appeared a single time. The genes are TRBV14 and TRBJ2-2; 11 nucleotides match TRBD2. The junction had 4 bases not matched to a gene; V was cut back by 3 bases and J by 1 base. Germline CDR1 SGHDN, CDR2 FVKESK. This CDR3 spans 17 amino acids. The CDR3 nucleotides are TGTGCCAGCAGCCATTTTAGCGGGAGGGGGAACACCGGGGAGCTGTTTTTT. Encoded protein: CASSHFSGRGNTGELFF.

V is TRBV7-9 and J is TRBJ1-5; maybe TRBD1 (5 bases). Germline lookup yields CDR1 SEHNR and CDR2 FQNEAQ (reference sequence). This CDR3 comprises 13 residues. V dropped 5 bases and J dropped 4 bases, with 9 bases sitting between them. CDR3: CASSRGGNQPQHF. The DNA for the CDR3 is TGTGCCAGCAGCCGGGGCGGAAATCAGCCCCAGCATTTT.

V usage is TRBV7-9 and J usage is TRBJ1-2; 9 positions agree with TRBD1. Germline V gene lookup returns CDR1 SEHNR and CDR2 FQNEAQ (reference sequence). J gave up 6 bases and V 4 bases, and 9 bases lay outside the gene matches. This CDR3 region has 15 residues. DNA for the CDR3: TGTGCCAGCAGCTCGGTGGGGGGGACAGGGAATGGCTACACCTTC. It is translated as CASSSVGGTGNGYTF. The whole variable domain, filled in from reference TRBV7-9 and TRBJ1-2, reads DTGVSQNPRHKITKRGQNVTFRCDPISEHNRLYWYRQTLGQGPEFLTYFQNEAQLEKSRLLSDRFSAERPKGSFSTLEIQRTEQGDSAMYLCASSSVGGTGNGYTFGSGTRLTVV.

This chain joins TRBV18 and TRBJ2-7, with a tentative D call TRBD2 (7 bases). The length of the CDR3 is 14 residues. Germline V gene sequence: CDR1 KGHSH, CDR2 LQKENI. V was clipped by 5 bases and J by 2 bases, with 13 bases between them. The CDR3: CASSEGGPPYEQYF. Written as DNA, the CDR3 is TGTGCCAGCTCAGAGGGGGGGCCCCCCTACGAGCAGTACTTC.

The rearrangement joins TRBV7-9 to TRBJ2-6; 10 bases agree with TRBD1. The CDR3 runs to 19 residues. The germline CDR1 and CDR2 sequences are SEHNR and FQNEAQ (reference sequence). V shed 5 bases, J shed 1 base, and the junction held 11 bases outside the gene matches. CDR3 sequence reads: CASSSSDRGLASGANVLTF. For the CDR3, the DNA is TGTGCCAGCAGCAGTTCCGACAGGGGGCTGGCTTCTGGGGCCAACGTCCTGACTTTC.

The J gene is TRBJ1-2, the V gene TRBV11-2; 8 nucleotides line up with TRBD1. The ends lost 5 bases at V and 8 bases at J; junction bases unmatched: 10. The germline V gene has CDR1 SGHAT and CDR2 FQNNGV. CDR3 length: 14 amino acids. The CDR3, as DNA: TGTGCCAGCAGCCCCTCGGACAGGGTGTACGGCTACACCTTC. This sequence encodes CASSPSDRVYGYTF.

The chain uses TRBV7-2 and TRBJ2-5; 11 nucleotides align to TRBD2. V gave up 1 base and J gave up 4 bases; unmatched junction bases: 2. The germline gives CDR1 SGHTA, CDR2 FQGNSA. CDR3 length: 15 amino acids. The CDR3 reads CASSLVAGGRETQYF. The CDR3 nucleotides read TGTGCCAGCAGCTTAGTAGCGGGAGGGAGAGAGACCCAGTACTTC.

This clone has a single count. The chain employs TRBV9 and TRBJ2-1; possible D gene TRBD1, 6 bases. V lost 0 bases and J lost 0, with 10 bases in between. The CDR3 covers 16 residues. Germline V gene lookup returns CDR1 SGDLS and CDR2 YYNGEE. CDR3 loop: CASSVDSRGSYNEQFF. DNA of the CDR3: TGTGCCAGCAGCGTAGATAGCAGGGGCTCCTACAATGAGCAGTTCTTC.

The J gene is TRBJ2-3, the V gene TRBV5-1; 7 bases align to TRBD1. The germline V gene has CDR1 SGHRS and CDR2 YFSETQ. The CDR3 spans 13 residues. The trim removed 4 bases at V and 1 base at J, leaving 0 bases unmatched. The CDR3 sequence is CASSGQGTDTQYF. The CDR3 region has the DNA TGCGCCAGCAGCGGACAGGGCACAGATACGCAGTATTTT.

For the CDR3, the DNA is TGTGCCAGTAGTATAGCCTGGGGTAGCACTGAAGCTTTCTTT. Translation: CASSIAWGSTEAFF. The chain is built from TRBV19 and TRBJ1-1; D unresolved. The CDR3 runs to 14 residues. V lost 1 base to trimming and J lost 4 bases, with 10 bases between them. The V gene's germline CDR1 is LNHDA and CDR2 SQIVND (reference sequence).

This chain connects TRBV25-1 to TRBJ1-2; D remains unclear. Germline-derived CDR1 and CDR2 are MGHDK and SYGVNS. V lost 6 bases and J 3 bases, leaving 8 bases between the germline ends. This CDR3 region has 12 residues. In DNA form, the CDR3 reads TGTGCCAGCAGCCCCTATGACTATGGCTACACCTTC. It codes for CASSPYDYGYTF.

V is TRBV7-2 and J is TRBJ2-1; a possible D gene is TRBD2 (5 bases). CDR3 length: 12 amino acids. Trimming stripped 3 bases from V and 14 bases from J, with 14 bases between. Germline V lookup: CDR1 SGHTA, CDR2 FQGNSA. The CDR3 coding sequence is TGTGCCAGCAGCTTCGGCGTAAGAGGGAAGTTCTTC. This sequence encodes CASSFGVRGKFF.

The DNA of the CDR3 is TGTGCCAGCAGCTTAGCTCCCCAAGAGACCCAGTACTTC. Encoded protein: CASSLAPQETQYF. The rearrangement joins TRBV11-2 to TRBJ2-5; D unresolved. This CDR3 comprises 13 residues. Germline assignment: CDR1 SGHAT and CDR2 FQNNGV. Trimming took 1 base from V and 1 from J, leaving 4 bases between them.

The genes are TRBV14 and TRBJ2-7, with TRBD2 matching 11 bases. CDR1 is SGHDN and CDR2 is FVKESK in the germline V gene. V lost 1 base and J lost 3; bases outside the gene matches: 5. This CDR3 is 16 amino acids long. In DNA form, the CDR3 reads TGTGCCAGCAGCCAAGGGGGACTAGCGGATTTCTACGAGCAGTACTTC. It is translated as CASSQGGLADFYEQYF.

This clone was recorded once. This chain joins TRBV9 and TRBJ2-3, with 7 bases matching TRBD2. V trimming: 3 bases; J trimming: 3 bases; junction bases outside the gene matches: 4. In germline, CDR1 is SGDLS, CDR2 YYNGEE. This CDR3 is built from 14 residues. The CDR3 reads CASSGRERTDTQYF. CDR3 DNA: TGTGCCAGCAGCGGGCGGGAGCGAACAGATACGCAGTATTTT.

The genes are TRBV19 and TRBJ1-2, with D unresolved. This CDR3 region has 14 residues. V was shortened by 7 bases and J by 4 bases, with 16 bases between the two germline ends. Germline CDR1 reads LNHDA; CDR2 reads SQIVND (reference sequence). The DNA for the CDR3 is TGTGCCAGTACCCCAGGCCAGGCTCGCTATGGCTACACCTTC. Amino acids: CASTPGQARYGYTF.

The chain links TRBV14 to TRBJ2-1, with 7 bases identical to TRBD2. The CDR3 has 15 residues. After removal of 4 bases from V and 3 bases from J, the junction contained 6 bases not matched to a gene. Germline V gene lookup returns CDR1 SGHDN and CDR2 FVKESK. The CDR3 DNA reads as TGTGCCAGCAGCCCTATCGGGAGGCGCTACAATGAGCAGTTCTTC. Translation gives CASSPIGRRYNEQFF.

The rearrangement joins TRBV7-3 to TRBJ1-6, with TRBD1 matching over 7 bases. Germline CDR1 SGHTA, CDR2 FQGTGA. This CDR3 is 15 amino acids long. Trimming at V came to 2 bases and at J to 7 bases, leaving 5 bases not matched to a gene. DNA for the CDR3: TGTGCCAGCAGCTTAGAGGGGGCGCGGAATTCACCCCTCCACTTT. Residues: CASSLEGARNSPLHF.